This T cell receptor (beta chain) was observed in a study of T-cell memory formation after mild COVID-19. Study results and limitations: Later expanders leaned CD4+, whereas day 15 to 85 contracting clones were balanced CD4/CD8. CD4+ contracting clones lay mainly in CM and EM, CD8+ ones in EMRA.

This clonotype was seen more than once but under ten times. Its antigen is not identified. Germline-derived CDR1 and CDR2 are SEHNR and FQNEAQ (reference sequence). Trimming at V came to 8 bases and at J to 4 bases, leaving 10 bases not matched to a gene. This CDR3 has 15 residues. In TCRdb, the 5' RACE reads were re-called with MiXCR into one record per CDR3 protein. The table has around 300,000 distinct CDR3 sequences, over 10% seen once. The clonotype was recovered from a young man who had mild COVID-19 (a few samples of this study predate the infection). Cell type and time point are not known. Sequenced material: PBMCs or a T cell subset sorted from them (not recorded which). The chain carries TRBV7-9 and TRBJ2-1, with 8 positions matching TRBD2. The CDR3 here is CASGVGRGEYNEQFF. The CDR3, as DNA: TGTGCCAGCGGGGTCGGGAGGGGGGAATACAATGAGCAGTTCTTC.